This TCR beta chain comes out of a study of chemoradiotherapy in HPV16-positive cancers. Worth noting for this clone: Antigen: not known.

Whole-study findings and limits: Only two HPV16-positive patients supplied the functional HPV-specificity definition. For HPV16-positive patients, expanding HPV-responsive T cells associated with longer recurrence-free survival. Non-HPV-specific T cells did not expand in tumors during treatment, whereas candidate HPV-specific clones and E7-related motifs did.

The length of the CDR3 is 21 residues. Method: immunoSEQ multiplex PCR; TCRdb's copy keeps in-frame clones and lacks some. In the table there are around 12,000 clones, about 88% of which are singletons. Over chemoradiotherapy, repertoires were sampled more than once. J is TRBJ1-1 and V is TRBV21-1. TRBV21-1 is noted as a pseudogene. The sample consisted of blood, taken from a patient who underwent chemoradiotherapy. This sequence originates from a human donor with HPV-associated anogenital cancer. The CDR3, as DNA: TGTGCCAGCAGCAAAGCTTCGGGGGACACAGGCGGTCTTTACATGAACACTGAAGCTTTCTTT. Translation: CASSKASGDTGGLYMNTEAFF.